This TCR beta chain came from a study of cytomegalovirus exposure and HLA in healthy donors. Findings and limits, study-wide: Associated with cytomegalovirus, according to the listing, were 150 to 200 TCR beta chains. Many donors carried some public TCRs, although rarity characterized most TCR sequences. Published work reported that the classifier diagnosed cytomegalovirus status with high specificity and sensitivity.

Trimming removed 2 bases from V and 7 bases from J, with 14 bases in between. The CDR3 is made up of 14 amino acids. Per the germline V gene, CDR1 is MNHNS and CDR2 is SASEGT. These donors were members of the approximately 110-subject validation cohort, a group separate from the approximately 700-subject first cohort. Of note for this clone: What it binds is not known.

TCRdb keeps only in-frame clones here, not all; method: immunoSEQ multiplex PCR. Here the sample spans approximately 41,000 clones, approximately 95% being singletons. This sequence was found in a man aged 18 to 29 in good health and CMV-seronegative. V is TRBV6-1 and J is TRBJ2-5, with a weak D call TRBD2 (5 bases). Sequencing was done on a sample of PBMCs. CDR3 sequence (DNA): TGTGCCAGCAGTGAAAGAGGGCTAGCTTGGACCCAGTACTTC. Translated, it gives CASSERGLAWTQYF.